One sample yielded the 22 T cell receptor beta chains listed below, sequenced in a study of response to subunit inactivated influenza vaccine. TCRdb redid the calling of the RT-PCR reads with MiXCR, one entry per CDR3 protein. The sample holds around 750,000 distinct CDR3 sequences, 21% seen once. Here the sequenced sample was PBMCs from blood, taken roughly 5 days after vaccination. The source is a man aged 45-65 years who received an inactivated influenza vaccine.

The chain links TRBV7-8 to TRBJ2-1, with 9 bases that match TRBD2. V lost 8 bases to trimming and J lost 4 bases; unmatched junction nucleotides: 6. The CDR3 runs 14 residues. Per the germline V gene, CDR1 is SGHVS and CDR2 is FQNEAQ. Written as DNA, the CDR3 is TGTGCCAGCTTAGATAGCGGGAGTTACAATGAGCAGTTCTTC. Residues: CASLDSGSYNEQFF.

The rearrangement uses TRBV12-3 or TRBV12-4 and TRBJ1-5; 11 bases fit TRBD1. The V gene end was trimmed by 5 bases and the J gene end by 6 bases; junction bases not matched to a gene: 6. CDR3 length equals 15 residues. CDR3 DNA: TGTGCCAGCAGTGCACAGGACAGGGGGCTTCAGCCCCAGCATTTT. This gives the protein CASSAQDRGLQPQHF.

This clonotype was detected only a few times. The V gene is TRBV20-1, the J gene TRBJ1-1; 9 bases fit TRBD1. Unmatched junction bases numbered 6, after V lost 3 bases and J lost 4 bases. This CDR3 spans 14 amino acids. Germline CDR1 and CDR2: DFQATT and SNEGSKA (reference sequence). CDR3 protein: CSARDRGFGTEAFF. The DNA of the CDR3 is TGCAGTGCTAGGGACAGGGGATTTGGCACTGAAGCTTTCTTT.

This rearrangement joins TRBV12-3 or TRBV12-4 to TRBJ2-7, with a tentative D call TRBD1 (6 bases). The CDR3 covers 13 residues. Trimming cost V 6 bases and J 7 bases, with 16 bases left between them. Here the CDR3 DNA reads TGTGCCAGCAGCCGCAGGACAGCGCAAGAGCAGTACTTC. Protein: CASSRRTAQEQYF.

This clonotype was detected a few times. This chain links TRBV27 with TRBJ2-1; TRBD2 aligns across 11 bases. V was clipped by 1 base and J by 5 bases; unmatched bases: 10. The germline V gene encodes CDR1 MNHEY and CDR2 SMNVEV (reference sequence). This CDR3 is built from 18 residues. The CDR3 sequence: CASSLFTGGLAANNEQFF. CDR3 DNA sequence: TGTGCCAGCAGTTTATTCACTGGGGGACTAGCGGCCAACAATGAGCAGTTCTTC.

This clonotype was counted only a few times. The chain has TRBV20-1 and TRBJ2-3, with a weak D call TRBD2 (5 bases). CDR1 and CDR2 (germline): DFQATT, SNEGSKA (reference sequence). Trimming took off 3 bases at V and 2 bases at J, with 15 bases between the two ends. This CDR3 spans 15 amino acids. This chain's CDR3 is CSASGNRPLTDTQYF. The CDR3 DNA sequence: TGCAGTGCTAGCGGGAACCGTCCCCTCACAGATACGCAGTATTTT.

CDR3 in amino acids: CSASIVQTDYGYTF. The CDR3 bases are TGCAGTGCTAGCATTGTTCAGACTGACTATGGCTACACCTTC. The V and J genes are TRBV20-1 and TRBJ1-2; D call uncertain. CDR3 length equals 14 residues. Trimming pared 3 bases from V and 3 bases from J, leaving 14 bases between. The V gene's germline CDR1 is DFQATT and CDR2 SNEGSKA (reference sequence).

The rearrangement joins TRBV20-1 to TRBJ2-5; possibly TRBD1 or TRBD2 for D (5 bases each). The germline CDR1 and CDR2 sequences are DFQATT and SNEGSKA (reference sequence). The V gene lost 5 bases and the J gene lost 3 bases, with 10 bases spanning the gap. The CDR3 contains 12 residues. The CDR3 coding sequence is TGCAGTGCTGCCGGGACGGAAGAGACCCAGTACTTC. Translated, it gives CSAAGTEETQYF.

This clonotype was seen only a few times. The J gene is TRBJ2-7, the V gene TRBV28; TRBD1 matches 10 bases. Germline V gene data show CDR1 as MDHEN and CDR2 as SYDVKM. The V segment lost 10 bases and the J segment 3 bases; nucleotides outside the gene matches: 6. The CDR3 contains 13 residues. The CDR3 here is CATGQGVVYEQYF. Written as DNA, the CDR3 is TGTGCCACCGGACAGGGGGTGGTCTACGAGCAGTACTTC.

This rearrangement joins TRBV3-1 to TRBJ2-3; D uncertain. The CDR3 covers 12 residues. The V end was cut by 0 bases, the J end by 7 bases, with 5 bases between. The germline V gene has CDR1 LGHDT and CDR2 YNNKEL (reference sequence). The CDR3 coding sequence is TGTGCCAGCAGCCAAGATCGGAATACGCAGTATTTT. Protein: CASSQDRNTQYF.

This clonotype was counted ten times or more. The chain employs TRBV12-3 or TRBV12-4 and TRBJ2-5, with D perhaps TRBD1 (7 bases). V lost 6 bases to trimming and J lost 5 bases, with 13 bases between them. CDR3 length: 13 residues. The CDR3 coding sequence is TGTGCCAGCAGGCCAGGGGGGAGTGAGACCCAGTACTTC. It specifies CASRPGGSETQYF.

There are many counts of this clonotype. The rearrangement joins TRBV5-1 to TRBJ2-3, with D possibly TRBD2 on 6 matching bases. From germline, CDR1 is SGHRS and CDR2 YFSETQ. V was trimmed by 3 bases and J by 0 bases, leaving 17 bases between them. CDR3 length equals 17 residues. Written as DNA, the CDR3 is TGCGCCAGCAGCTCGGGAGCCGGGACGCCTAGCACAGATACGCAGTATTTT. Its protein product is CASSSGAGTPSTDTQYF.

The chain is built from TRBV6-2 or TRBV6-3 and TRBJ1-1, with D hard to call. The CDR3 totals 16 residues. CDR1 is MNHEY, CDR2 SVGEGT, per germline. Trimming stripped 0 bases from V and 0 bases from J, with 11 bases between. The CDR3, as DNA: TGTGCCAGCAGTTACTCGAAGGGTTTCATGAACACTGAAGCTTTCTTT. Translation: CASSYSKGFMNTEAFF.

This chain uses TRBV20-1 with TRBJ1-3; the D gene is possibly TRBD1 (5 bases). Trimming left V 5 bases short and J 1 base short, with 12 bases between. Germline CDR1 DFQATT, CDR2 SNEGSKA (reference sequence). This CDR3 is 14 amino acids long. The DNA of the CDR3 is TGCAGTGCTGCAGGACATCTGTCTGGAAACACCATATATTTT. Translation gives CSAAGHLSGNTIYF.

This rearrangement joins TRBV12-3 or TRBV12-4 to TRBJ2-7, with D uncertain. The CDR3 loop spans 12 amino acids. The V end lost 3 bases, the J end lost 7 bases, and 10 bases lay between the germline ends. CDR3 in amino acids: CASSLSTLEQYF. CDR3 sequence (DNA): TGTGCCAGCAGTTTGTCCACGCTGGAGCAGTACTTC.

This clonotype was detected ten times or more. This chain links TRBV20-1 with TRBJ2-7; 10 bases agree with TRBD2. The CDR3 has 16 amino acids. The junction had 12 bases not matched to a gene; V was cut back by 3 bases and J by 4 bases. The germline gives CDR1 DFQATT, CDR2 SNEGSKA (reference sequence). The CDR3 region is CSASRTSGLSGYEQYF. In DNA form, the CDR3 reads TGCAGTGCTAGCCGGACTAGCGGCTTAAGTGGGTACGAGCAGTACTTC.

The chain recombines TRBV5-1 with TRBJ2-5, with unresolved D. The CDR3 loop spans 15 amino acids. The V end was cut by 0 bases, the J end by 1 base, with 10 bases between. The germline V gene encodes CDR1 SGHRS and CDR2 YFSETQ. As DNA, the CDR3 is TGCGCCAGCAGCTTGGGGAACGCGTTCCAAGAGACCCAGTACTTC. This encodes CASSLGNAFQETQYF.

This clonotype has just a few counts. The genes are TRBV6-4 and TRBJ2-1; the D gene is possibly TRBD2 (7 bases). The CDR3 has 13 amino acids. Germline V gene sequence: CDR1 MRHNA, CDR2 SNTAGT. Trimming shortened V by 8 bases and J by 9 bases, and 17 bases separated the two germline ends. The CDR3 coding sequence is TGTGCCAGCGCCCGAGAGGGGGGGCGTGAGCAGTTCTTC. It specifies CASAREGGREQFF.

The V and J genes are TRBV9 and TRBJ1-1; D gene unclear. The ends were cut back, 2 bases at V and 4 bases at J, with 12 bases in the middle. This CDR3 comprises 14 residues. Germline CDR1 reads SGDLS; CDR2 reads YYNGEE. The CDR3 protein is CASSVGPAATEAFF. The DNA for the CDR3 is TGTGCCAGCAGCGTTGGCCCGGCGGCCACTGAAGCTTTCTTT.

V is TRBV11-2 and J is TRBJ2-1, with 9 bases fitting TRBD2. Germline values: CDR1 SGHAT, CDR2 FQNNGV. CDR3 length equals 15 residues. After removal of 2 bases from V and 8 bases from J, the junction contained 7 bases not matched to a gene. CDR3 sequence (DNA): TGTGCCAGCAGCTTAATGGCGGGGGGGCCCGATGAGCAGTTCTTC. Protein sequence: CASSLMAGGPDEQFF.

The chain joins TRBV10-3 to TRBJ1-1; the match to TRBD1 covers 8 bases. The CDR3 contains 17 residues. Trimming cost V 0 bases and J 2 bases; bases outside gene matches: 8. Germline V CDR1 and CDR2: ENHRY, SYGVKD. The CDR3 DNA reads TGTGCCATCAGTGAGTCGGAGGCCAGGGGGCCCAACACTGAAGCTTTCTTT. Translation: CAISESEARGPNTEAFF.

The sample holds a few counts of this clonotype. V and J are TRBV6-2 or TRBV6-3 and TRBJ1-5; D gene ambiguous. V shed 7 bases and J shed 4 bases, with 11 bases lying between them. This CDR3 is 13 amino acids long. Per germline, CDR1 MNHEY and CDR2 SVGEGT. CDR3 DNA: TGTGCCAGCAACGAGGACGGAAATCAGCCCCAGCATTTT. This translates into CASNEDGNQPQHF.